This entry features one T cell receptor (beta chain) sequence. The data were obtained in a study of blood T cell repertoires in COVID-19. Across the whole study: Samples of COVID-19 (acute and convalescent) were obtained from the United States, Italy and Spain. PBMCs, B-cell-depleted T cells, or T cells provided the cDNA or gDNA that made up the material.

This CDR3 region has 15 residues. Germline V CDR1 and CDR2: SGDLS, YYNGEE. The ends lost 4 bases at V and 4 bases at J; junction bases unmatched: 10. Seattle's enrolled individuals joined amid active infection and were then monitored longitudinally. In the original processing: Quantification of nucleated cells was approximated via reference gene primer amplification. The repertoire was sequenced with immunoSEQ multiplex PCR; TCRdb's copy has only in-frame clones and lacks some. V, J and clone size are those of that table, while D and trimming were read from the DNA. The repertoire includes about 88,000 clones, roughly 91% of them detected once, and 6.5% to 8% sits in the top ten.

Sequencing was carried out using peripheral blood. This TCR was sampled from a young man with COVID-19, enrolled during active disease. V gene TRBV9 combines with J gene TRBJ1-2; TRBD1 agrees at 7 bases. The CDR3 sequence is CASSPRDSLTYGYTF. For the CDR3, the DNA is TGTGCCAGCAGCCCGCGGGACAGCCTTACCTATGGCTACACCTTC.